The 15 T cell receptor beta chains below all came from one sample that was sequenced in a study of T-cell memory formation after mild COVID-19. TCRdb passed the 5' RACE reads through MiXCR, listing each CDR3 protein once. The repertoire holds hundreds of thousands of distinct CDR3 sequences, with 16% as singletons. The sample taken for sequencing was PBMCs or a T cell subset sorted from them (not recorded which). These receptors all come from a man aged 18 to 30 who had mild COVID-19 (a few samples of this study predate the infection). Cell type and time point are not known.

This rearrangement joins TRBV5-1 to TRBJ2-5; D may be TRBD2 (6 bases). Trimming took off 8 bases at V and 5 bases at J, with 16 bases between the two ends. Germline lookup yields CDR1 SGHRS and CDR2 YFSETQ. This CDR3 region has 13 residues. The CDR3 nucleotides are TGCGCCAGTAACGACAGCGGAGGGGAGACCCAGTACTTC. This codes for CASNDSGGETQYF.

This clonotype has just a few counts. The V gene is TRBV12-3 or TRBV12-4, the J gene TRBJ2-7, with 9 bases aligning to TRBD1. V lost 4 bases and J lost 3; bases outside the gene matches: 4. There are 14 residues in the CDR3. CDR3 DNA: TGTGCCAGCAGTTCGGGGACAGGGATCTACGAGCAGTACTTC. Protein: CASSSGTGIYEQYF.

In its sample, this clonotype was seen a few times. This chain links TRBV4-2 with TRBJ2-7, with 8 bases lining up with TRBD1. CDR3 length: 15 residues. The V and J ends lost 0 bases and 6 bases, in that order; junction bases with no gene match: 7. In germline, CDR1 is LGHNA, CDR2 YNFKEQ. CDR3 loop: CASSQDDRGPPEQYF. CDR3 DNA: TGTGCCAGCAGCCAAGATGACAGGGGCCCTCCCGAGCAGTACTTC.

This clonotype was seen a handful of times. CDR3: CASSLGKQETQYF. Here the CDR3 DNA reads TGCGCCAGCAGCTTAGGGAAACAAGAGACCCAGTACTTC. The rearrangement links TRBV5-1 to TRBJ2-5; D remains unclear. V lost 2 bases and J lost 2, with 7 bases in between. CDR3 length: 13 residues. Germline loops: CDR1 SGHRS, CDR2 YFSETQ.

V gene TRBV7-2 combines with J gene TRBJ2-2, with a weak D call TRBD2 (7 bases). CDR1 and CDR2 from the germline V gene are SGHTA and FQGNSA. The CDR3 has 13 residues. Trimming shortened V by 2 bases and J by 9 bases, and 10 bases separated the two germline ends. The CDR3 DNA sequence: TGTGCCAGCAGCTTACGGGGGGACAGGGAGCTGTTTTTT. As protein: CASSLRGDRELFF.

This clonotype has just a few counts. The J gene is TRBJ2-5, the V gene TRBV19; D may correspond to TRBD1 or TRBD2 (5 bases each). With 3 bases removed from V and 2 bases from J, the gap between germline ends came to 19 bases. Germline CDR1 LNHDA, CDR2 SQIVND (reference sequence). There are 17 residues in the CDR3. The CDR3 nucleotides read TGTGCCAGTAGTATTCGTGGGACGGCTAAAATACAAGAGACCCAGTACTTC. Its translation is CASSIRGTAKIQETQYF. The variable domain in full, completed from reference TRBV19 and TRBJ2-5, reads DGGITQSPKYLFRKEGQNVTLSCEQNLNHDAMYWYRQDPGQGLRLIYYSQIVNDFQKGDIAEGYSVSREKKESFPLTVTSAQKNPTAFYLCASSIRGTAKIQETQYFGPGTRLLVL.

The chain carries TRBV6-6 and TRBJ1-2; 7 bases are a match to TRBD1. J lost 8 bases, V lost 3 bases, and 12 bases had no gene match. Germline-derived CDR1 and CDR2 are MNHNY and SVGAGI (reference sequence). The CDR3 consists of 15 residues. The CDR3 DNA reads TGTGCCAGCAGTTATATCCCCACAGGGGTAGGCGGCTACACCTTC. Translating it yields CASSYIPTGVGGYTF.

This clonotype has a handful of counts. This chain links TRBV19 with TRBJ2-1; perhaps TRBD2 as D (5 bases). The CDR3 contains 17 residues. The V and J ends lost 3 bases and 5 bases respectively, with 20 bases between them. CDR1 and CDR2 (germline): LNHDA, SQIVND (reference sequence). The CDR3 sequence: CASSIMEAAFYHNEQFF. The CDR3 region has the DNA TGTGCCAGTAGTATTATGGAGGCAGCCTTTTATCACAATGAGCAGTTCTTC.

This chain links TRBV11-2 with TRBJ1-1; D is uncertain. V was cut by 5 bases and J by 10 bases, with 14 bases left in between. This CDR3 is 12 amino acids long. The germline V gene encodes CDR1 SGHAT and CDR2 FQNNGV. The CDR3 DNA reads as TGTGCCAGCAGCCCCCAAGGTCTAGGAGCTTTCTTT. Its translation is CASSPQGLGAFF.

The chain couples TRBV24-1 to TRBJ2-3; D call uncertain. CDR1 is KGHDR, CDR2 SFDVKD, per germline. The CDR3 extends over 13 amino acids. Trimming left V 3 bases short and J 2 bases short, with 5 bases between. Here the CDR3 reads CATSDPYTDTQYF. DNA of the CDR3: TGTGCCACCAGTGATCCCTACACAGATACGCAGTATTTT.

Only a few counts were recorded for this clonotype. The genes are TRBV20-1 and TRBJ1-2, with TRBD1 as a possible D gene (5 bases). CDR1 DFQATT and CDR2 SNEGSKA come from the germline V gene (reference sequence). V shed 6 bases and J shed 4 bases, with 15 bases lying between them. The CDR3 length is 13 residues. This CDR3 reads CSATAGLLYGYTF. The CDR3 DNA reads TGCAGTGCCACGGCGGGGCTCCTCTATGGCTACACCTTC.

V and J are TRBV6-5 and TRBJ2-3, with D possibly matching TRBD2 (6 bases). The germline V gene has CDR1 MNHEY and CDR2 SVGAGI. This CDR3 has 14 residues. V lost 8 bases to trimming and J lost 5 bases, with 17 bases between them. This chain's CDR3 is CASRNHLSGDTQYF. CDR3 coding DNA: TGTGCCAGCCGAAACCATCTTAGCGGAGATACGCAGTATTTT.

This clonotype has a handful of counts. The gene calls are TRBV7-2 and TRBJ1-2; possible D gene TRBD1, 6 bases. Germline V lookup: CDR1 SGHTA, CDR2 FQGNSA. The CDR3 loop spans 12 amino acids. Trimming pared 8 bases from V and 14 bases from J, leaving 21 bases between. This CDR3 reads CASRSWDKDCTF. DNA for the CDR3: TGTGCCAGCCGCTCTTGGGACAAGGATTGTACCTTC.

This clonotype was detected only a few times. The chain recombines TRBV6-5 with TRBJ1-1; D might be TRBD1 (5 bases). Per the germline V gene, CDR1 is MNHEY and CDR2 is SVGAGI. The CDR3 spans 16 residues. Trimming pared 0 bases from V and 0 bases from J, leaving 11 bases between. CDR3 DNA: TGTGCCAGCAGTTACTCCCTGGGGGGGGTGAACACTGAAGCTTTCTTT. It specifies CASSYSLGGVNTEAFF.

V gene TRBV20-1 combines with J gene TRBJ1-6, with D perhaps matching TRBD1 (5 bases). Germline CDR1 reads DFQATT; CDR2 reads SNEGSKA (reference sequence). This CDR3 is built from 16 residues. Trimming stripped 4 bases from V and 0 bases from J, with 13 bases between. The CDR3 bases are TGCAGTGCTACCCTTCGACAGAGCTCCTATAATTCACCCCTCCACTTT. It encodes CSATLRQSSYNSPLHF.